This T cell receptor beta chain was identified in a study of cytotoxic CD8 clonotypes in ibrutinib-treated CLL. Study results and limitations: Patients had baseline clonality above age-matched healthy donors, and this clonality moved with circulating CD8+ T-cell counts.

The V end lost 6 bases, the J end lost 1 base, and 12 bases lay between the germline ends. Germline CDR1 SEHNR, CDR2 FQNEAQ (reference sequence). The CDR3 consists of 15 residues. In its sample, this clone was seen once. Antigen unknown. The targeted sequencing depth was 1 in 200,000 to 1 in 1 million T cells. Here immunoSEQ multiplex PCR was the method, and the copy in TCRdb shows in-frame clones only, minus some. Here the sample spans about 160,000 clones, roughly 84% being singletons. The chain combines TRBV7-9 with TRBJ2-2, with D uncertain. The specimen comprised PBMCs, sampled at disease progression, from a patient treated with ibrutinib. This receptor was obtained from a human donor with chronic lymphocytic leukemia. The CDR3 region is CASSTLTVNTGELFF. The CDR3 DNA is TGTGCCAGCAGTACATTAACGGTGAACACCGGGGAGCTGTTTTTT.